This TCR beta chain was sequenced in a study of blood T cells in healthy people across ages. It was with a sample-barcoded 5' primer and a J-beta primer mix that a second PCR of roughly 6 to 11 cycles was run. MiXCR, run by TCRdb on the 5' RACE reads, gives a single entry per CDR3 protein. The sample gives hundreds of thousands of distinct CDR3 sequences, 58% of which show up once; approximately 21% is in the top ten. The CDR3 consists of 12 residues. CDR1 and CDR2 (germline): SQVTM, ANQGSEA. This sequence originates from a man younger than 45 in good health. The sequenced sample consisted of blood. The chain couples TRBV29-1 to TRBJ2-4, with D maybe TRBD1 (6 bases). With the DNA end fitting TRBJ2-7 better, the J assignment may be wrong. The CDR3 nucleotides read TGCAGCGTTGTGTACAGGGCGGACGAGCAGTACTTC. Amino acid sequence: CSVVYRADEQYF.